This T cell receptor beta chain originates from a study of CD8 T cells in ankylosing spondylitis (dated by TCRdb to 2016 to 2017). Notes on the research overall: To find TCR variants linked to disease, the study profiled T cell receptor beta repertoires in ankylosing spondylitis patients and healthy donors. Peripheral blood was sampled, and synovial fluid was also collected from ankylosing spondylitis patients. In total, the full study cohort was made up of some 100 healthy donors and more than 20 ankylosing spondylitis patients. What the study reported, not specific to this receptor: Some TCR beta motif variants had previously been reported in synovial fluid and blood of reactive arthritis patients, which suggested common disease-initiation mechanisms. The disease-linked clones showed a CD8+ phenotype and occurred at relatively low frequencies in peripheral blood. According to the report, matched synovial fluid samples from ankylosing spondylitis patients were significantly enriched for the disease-linked clones. A TCR beta motif made up of about eight highly homologous amino acid variants appeared to be characteristic of blood from ankylosing spondylitis patients.

Sequenced on an Illumina HiSeq 2500. Quantitative 5'-RACE with molecular barcodes was used to prepare TCR beta libraries. The authors' analysis ran thus. To identify disease-linked TCR variants, a new computational method was used, one built on a probabilistic model of VDJ rearrangement. TCRdb ran its own pipeline on the public reads, namely fastp trimming at Q25 and MiXCR clone calling, and kept in-frame beta chains. Rows are combined by CDR3 protein, so each entry shows the most common genes and DNA. None of the V and J calls come from the authors' own analysis; TCRdb made them. In all, the sample holds 400,000 to 450,000 distinct CDR3 sequences, and roughly 17% of those were seen once. 1% of the sample comes from the top ten. A distance of 12 bases separates the germline ends of V and J, which lose 0 bases and 4 bases respectively. The germline V gene provides CDR1 LGHNA and CDR2 YSLEER. From its cysteine to its phenylalanine, the CDR3 spans 15 amino acids. Solely the CDR3 DNA is kept, with 45 bases framed from the first base.

Details on this clonotype: Its recognized antigen is unknown. Nothing much larger sits one base from this clone, and base qualities are not available.

The rearrangement combines TRBV4-3 with TRBJ2-5, with the D assignment possibly TRBD1 or TRBD2, given 5 matching bases for each. This sequence originates from a male donor with ankylosing spondylitis. The material sequenced was blood, either unsorted or a sorted T cell fraction (not recorded which). The bases read TGCGCCAGCAGCCAAGATGGGACGGAGCGAGAGACCCAGTACTTC. Its protein product is CASSQDGTERETQYF.